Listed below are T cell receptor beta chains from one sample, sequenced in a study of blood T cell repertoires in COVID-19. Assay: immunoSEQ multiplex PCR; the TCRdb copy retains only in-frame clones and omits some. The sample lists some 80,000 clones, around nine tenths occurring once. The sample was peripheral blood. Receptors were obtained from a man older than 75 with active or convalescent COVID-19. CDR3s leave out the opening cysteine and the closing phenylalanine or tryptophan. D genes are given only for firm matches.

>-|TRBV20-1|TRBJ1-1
SASSRDEAF
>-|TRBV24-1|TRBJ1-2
ATSDRQGLYGYT
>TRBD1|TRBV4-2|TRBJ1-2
ASSQDRGPRGYT
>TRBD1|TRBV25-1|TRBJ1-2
ASSPGTGFRGYT
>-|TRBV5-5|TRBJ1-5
ASSLEHREYQPQH
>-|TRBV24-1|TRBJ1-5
ATSDRHLNQPQH
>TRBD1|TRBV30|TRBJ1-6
AWRDRLGNSPLH
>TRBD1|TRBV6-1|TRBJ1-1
ASSEALTGVSRSV
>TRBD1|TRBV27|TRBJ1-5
ASSLSGTESQPQH
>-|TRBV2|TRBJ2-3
ASNRQVVSTDTQY
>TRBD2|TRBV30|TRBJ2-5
AWGRLAGGLRAQY
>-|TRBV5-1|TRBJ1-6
ASNLDNSGNSPLH
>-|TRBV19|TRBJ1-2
ASSPWRGGGYT
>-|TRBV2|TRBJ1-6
ASKGKVNGSPLH
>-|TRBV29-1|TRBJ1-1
SVSTGGVAF
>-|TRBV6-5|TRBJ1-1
ASSYYRAGNTEAF
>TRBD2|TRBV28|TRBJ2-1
ASRLAGGQNEQF
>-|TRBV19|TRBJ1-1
ASSIAYSSNTEAF
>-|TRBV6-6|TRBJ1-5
ASSQTDHPTPQH
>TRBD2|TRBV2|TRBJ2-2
ASSGPGLAGTGELF
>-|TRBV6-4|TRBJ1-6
ASSVQDNSPLH
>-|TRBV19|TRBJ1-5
ASSLGLGYQPQH
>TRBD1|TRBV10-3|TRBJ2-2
AISERDRGTGELF